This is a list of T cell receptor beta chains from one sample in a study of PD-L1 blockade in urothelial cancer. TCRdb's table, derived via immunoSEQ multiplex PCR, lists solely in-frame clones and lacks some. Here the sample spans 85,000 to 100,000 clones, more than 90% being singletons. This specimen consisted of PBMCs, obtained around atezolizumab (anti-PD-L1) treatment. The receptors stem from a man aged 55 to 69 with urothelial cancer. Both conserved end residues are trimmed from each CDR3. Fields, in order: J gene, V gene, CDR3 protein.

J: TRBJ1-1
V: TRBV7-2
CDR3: ASRSGQVNTEAF

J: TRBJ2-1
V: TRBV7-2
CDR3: ASSRGQHNEQF

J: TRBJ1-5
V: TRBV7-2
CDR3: ASSLGDTRYQPQH

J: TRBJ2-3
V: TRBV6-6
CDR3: ASSYGLAGRTDTQY

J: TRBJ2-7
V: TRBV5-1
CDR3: ASSRTGSSYEQY

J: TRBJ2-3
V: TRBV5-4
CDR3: ASSAKKRGSTDTQY

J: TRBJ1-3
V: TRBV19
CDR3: ASIPLTSHSGNTIY

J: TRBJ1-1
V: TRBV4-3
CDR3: ASSQDAQGTEAF

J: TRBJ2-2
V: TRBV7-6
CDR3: ASSLGSSGSYTGELF

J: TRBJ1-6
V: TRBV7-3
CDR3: ASSLNLNSPLH

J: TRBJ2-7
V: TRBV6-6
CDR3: ASVREGSYEQY

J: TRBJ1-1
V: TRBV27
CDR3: ASSLGSRGLTEAF

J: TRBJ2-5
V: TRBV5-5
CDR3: ASSLGRVGSETQY

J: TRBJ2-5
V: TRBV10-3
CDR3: AAGTQETQY

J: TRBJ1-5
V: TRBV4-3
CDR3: ASSQDGQGSQPQH

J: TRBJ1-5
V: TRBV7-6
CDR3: ASSLFRGNQPQH

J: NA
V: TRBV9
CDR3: ASSVSGDSSYNEQF

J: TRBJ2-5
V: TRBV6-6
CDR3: ASSRDSQETQY

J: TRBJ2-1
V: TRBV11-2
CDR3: ASSPTGQRTYNEQF

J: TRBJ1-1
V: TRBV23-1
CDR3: ASSQHRDSESSEAF

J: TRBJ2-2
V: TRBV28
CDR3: ASSLSGPGGELF

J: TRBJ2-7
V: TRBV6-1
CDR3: ASSGQGKYEQY

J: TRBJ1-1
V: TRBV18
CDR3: ASSRTTGNTEAF

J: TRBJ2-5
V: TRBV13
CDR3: ASSLWAGALGETQY

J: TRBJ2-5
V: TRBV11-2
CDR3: ASSQALAGGGETQY

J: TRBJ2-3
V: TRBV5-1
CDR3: ASSFEGAGDTQY

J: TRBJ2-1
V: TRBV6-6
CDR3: ASSYRGFNNEQF

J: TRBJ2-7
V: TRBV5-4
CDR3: ASSPTSGRDEQY

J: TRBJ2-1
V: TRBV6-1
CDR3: ASSETPGLAGGFSI

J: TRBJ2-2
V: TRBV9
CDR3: ASSVGQVYTGELF

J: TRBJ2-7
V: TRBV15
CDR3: ATSRAGKDHEQY

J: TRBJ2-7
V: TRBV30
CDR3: AWRRPGSNLYEQY

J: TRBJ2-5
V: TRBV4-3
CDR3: ASSQENTRETQY